This T cell receptor (beta chain) was documented in a study of Graves' ophthalmopathy and Graves' hyperthyroidism. General study points: The blood repertoire also included most expanded thyroid clonotypes above 0.001 frequency.

This clonotype was counted only a few times. Its specificity is unknown. The sequenced template was RNA, covering the TCR beta CDR3 region. The library came from an HTBI-primed first-round RT-PCR and a second-round multiplex PCR. TCRdb re-derived calls from the multiplex PCR reads in MiXCR, one entry per CDR3 protein. The sample consists of roughly 400,000 distinct CDR3 sequences, 15% to 20% of them appearing once. Certain patients, namely those with other autoimmune diseases, uncontrolled infections, pregnancy or lactation, were excluded. There are 14 residues in the CDR3. Germline V gene data show CDR1 as GTSNPN and CDR2 as SVGIG (reference sequence). V gave up 3 bases and J gave up 0 bases, with 11 bases separating them.

The rearrangement joins TRBV30 to TRBJ2-5, with D possibly called TRBD1 or TRBD2 (7 bases each). The sample taken for sequencing was peripheral blood. The source of this sequence is a woman between 18 and 29 years old with Graves' ophthalmopathy. This chain's CDR3 is CAWSPGGDQETQYF. The DNA of the CDR3 is TGTGCCTGGAGCCCAGGGGGGGACCAAGAGACCCAGTACTTC. Supplemented by reference TRBV30 and TRBJ2-5, the full variable domain reads SQTIHQWPATLVQPVGSPLSLECTVEGTSNPNLYWYRQAAGRGLQLLFYSVGIGQISSEVPQNLSASRPQDRQFILSSKKLLLSDSGFYLCAWSPGGDQETQYFGPGTRLLVL.